This T cell receptor beta chain was identified in a study of PD-1 blockade in classical Hodgkin lymphoma. On this clone: Its target is unknown.

Patients all relapsed after autologous stem cell transplantation, and there was variation in brentuximab vedotin exposure. Study-level findings and limits: Those starting nivolumab under 1 year post-ASCT were excluded. The drivers behind the repertoire differences, possibly disease activity or prior therapy, remain undefined. Compared with baseline, CD4+ but not CD8+ TCR diversity had risen significantly by C4D1.

Germline CDR1 and CDR2: SGHRS and YFSETQ. Trimming took off 2 bases at V and 1 base at J, with 12 bases between the two ends. The CDR3 loop spans 15 amino acids. Assay: immunoSEQ multiplex PCR; the TCRdb copy retains only in-frame clones and omits some. The sample has around 18,000 clones, more than 75% seen once. The sample was peripheral blood mononuclear cells (PBMCs), taken before the second cycle of nivolumab. The chain uses TRBV5-1 and TRBJ1-1; no clear D gene. The receptor's source is a human donor with classical Hodgkin lymphoma. The CDR3 reads CASSFLTHGNTEAFF. Written as DNA, the CDR3 is TGCGCCAGCAGCTTCCTAACTCACGGGAACACTGAAGCTTTCTTT.